This section outlines one TCR beta chain sequence together with its context. As yet, its antigen is unknown. Trimming cost V 1 base and J 0 bases, with 6 bases left between them. Germline CDR1 and CDR2: LNHDA and SQIVND (reference sequence). The CDR3 runs 14 residues. The data were obtained in a study of cytomegalovirus exposure and HLA in healthy donors. The wider study: In an earlier analysis, around 120 million unique TCR beta sequences were found from about 190 million T cells. Study observations and caveats: In a later analysis, productive TCRs from donors in an Asian-associated ancestry cluster reportedly carried fewer N-insertions than the cohort mean. Most CMV-associated TCR beta chains were later found to appear HLA-restricted. Later analysis revealed greater clonal expansion in HLA-associated TCR beta chains than in equally common others.

Primers for the PCR totalled 60 Vbeta and 13 Jbeta. Profiled with immunoSEQ multiplex PCR; TCRdb holds only in-frame clones, not every one. The sample holds tens of thousands of clones, 77% seen once. The sequence was obtained from a man younger than 45 in good health and CMV-seronegative. The V call is TRBV19, the J call TRBJ2-5, with D perhaps matching TRBD2 (5 bases). Sequences were obtained from PBMCs. CDR3 amino acids: CASSIAGNQETQYF. CDR3 sequence (DNA): TGTGCCAGTAGTATAGCGGGGAACCAAGAGACCCAGTACTTC.